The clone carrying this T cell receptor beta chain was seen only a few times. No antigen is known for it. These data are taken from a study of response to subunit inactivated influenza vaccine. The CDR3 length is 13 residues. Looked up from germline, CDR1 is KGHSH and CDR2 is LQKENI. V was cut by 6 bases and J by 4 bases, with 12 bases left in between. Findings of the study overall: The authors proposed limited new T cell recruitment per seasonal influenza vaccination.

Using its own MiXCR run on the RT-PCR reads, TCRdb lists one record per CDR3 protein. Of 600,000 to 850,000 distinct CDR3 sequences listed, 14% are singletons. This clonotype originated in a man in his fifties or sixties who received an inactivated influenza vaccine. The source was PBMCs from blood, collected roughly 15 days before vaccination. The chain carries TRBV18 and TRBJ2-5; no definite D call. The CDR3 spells CASSDVEGETQYF. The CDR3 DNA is TGTGCCAGCTCGGACGTGGAAGGAGAGACCCAGTACTTC.